This T cell receptor (beta chain) derives from a study of T cell responses to AZD1222 COVID-19 vaccine. The study's findings and limits: It should be noted that donors were predominantly white British and more often female, and clonal diversity was possibly underestimated. As reported, nearly half of all spike-specific TCRs target variant regions that are unmutated.

As concerns this clone: Its antigen is as yet unknown.

Some clones are missing from TCRdb's copy, which holds only in-frame ones; the method was immunoSEQ multiplex PCR. The table lists roughly 60,000 clones, approximately 90% of them singletons. After removal of 4 bases from V and 8 bases from J, the junction contained 8 bases not matched to a gene. Germline loops: CDR1 SGHRS, CDR2 YFSETQ. CDR3 length: 14 amino acids. This specimen consisted of peripheral blood, obtained on day 0 of AZD1222 vaccination. The TCR sequence derives from an adult in good health. This chain uses TRBV5-1 with TRBJ1-4, with 7 bases that match TRBD1. This chain's CDR3 is CASSAGTENEKLFF. For the CDR3, the DNA is TGCGCCAGCAGCGCGGGGACAGAAAACGAAAAACTGTTTTTT.